This T cell receptor beta chain was retrieved from a study of T-cell memory formation after mild COVID-19. About the study: Clusters of TCRs were largely donor specific. Study results and caveats: Memory cells collected pre-infection included some clones that later responded, suggesting cross-reactive memory joined.

From 5'RACE with constant-segment primers came TCR alpha and TCR beta cDNA libraries that carried sample barcodes and UMIs. Each CDR3 protein is one row after TCRdb ran MiXCR on the 5' RACE reads. The sample comprises approximately 180,000 distinct CDR3 sequences, 16% of which are singletons, and 2% to 2.5% rests with the top ten. The CDR3 totals 13 residues. Trimming took off 1 base at V and 8 bases at J, with 11 bases between the two ends. Germline loops: CDR1 MGHRA, CDR2 YSYEKL. This clonotype was observed a handful of times. Its antigen is not identified. Sequenced material: PBMCs or a T cell subset sorted from them (not recorded which). The J gene is TRBJ1-2, the V gene TRBV4-1, with D possibly TRBD1 on 5 matching bases. The sequence was collected from an adult woman who had mild COVID-19 (a few samples of this study predate the infection). Cell type and time point are not known. The CDR3 DNA reads as TGCGCCAGCAGCCAAGCAGGAGGGGAAGGCTACACCTTC. It encodes CASSQAGGEGYTF.